These 8 T cell receptor beta chains share one sample of origin, sequenced in a study of blood T cell repertoires in COVID-19. Assay used: immunoSEQ multiplex PCR; TCRdb lists only in-frame clones, some missing. The profile shows roughly 86,000 clones, around 80% of them singletons. Source material: peripheral blood. These receptors originate from a human donor in a cohort sampled during active COVID-19.

The chain uses TRBV29-1 and TRBJ2-3, with 12 bases matching TRBD2. After removal of 5 bases from V and 4 bases from J, the junction contained 10 bases not matched to a gene. The germline V gene has CDR1 SQVTM and CDR2 ANQGSEA. The CDR3 consists of 16 residues. CDR3 protein: CSVSDWTSGVADTQYF. As DNA, the CDR3 is TGCAGCGTTTCTGATTGGACTAGCGGGGTCGCAGATACGCAGTATTTT.

Only one count was recorded for this clone. This chain connects TRBV3-1 (or the pseudogene TRBV3-2) to TRBJ2-4, with 9 bases aligning to TRBD2. The CDR3 contains 17 residues. CDR1 LGHDT and CDR2 YNNKEL come from the germline V gene (reference sequence). Trimming took 0 bases from V and 6 from J; bases not matched to a gene: 9. The CDR3 DNA reads TGTGCCAGCAGCCAAGATCGCTCGCGGGGGGGCGGAAACATTCAGTACTTC. It codes for CASSQDRSRGGGNIQYF.

This clone was observed once. This sequence joins TRBV6-5 and TRBJ1-5; D not certain. Deletions cut 6 bases from V and 4 bases from J, with 16 bases between. The CDR3 has 15 residues. The V gene's germline CDR1 is MNHEY and CDR2 SVGAGI. In DNA, the CDR3 is TGTGCCAGCAGCTCAACGGGAGTTAAGAATCAGCCCCAGCATTTT. Translation gives CASSSTGVKNQPQHF.

The CDR3 DNA reads TGTGCCAGCAGCCAACCAGGGGATAATTCACCCCTCCACTTT. Protein product: CASSQPGDNSPLHF. The chain is built from TRBV3-1 (or the pseudogene TRBV3-2) and TRBJ1-6; TRBD1 is a possible D gene (6 bases). V was cut by 2 bases and J by 5 bases, with 7 bases left in between. The germline gives CDR1 LGHDT, CDR2 YNNKEL (reference sequence). This CDR3 region has 14 residues.

The gene calls are TRBV5-1 and TRBJ2-1, with D perhaps TRBD2 (5 bases). V was cut by 7 bases and J by 6 bases, with 17 bases left in between. The CDR3 sequence is 14 residues long. Germline lookup yields CDR1 SGHRS and CDR2 YFSETQ. CDR3 loop: CASGDGRAGNEQFF. As DNA, the CDR3 is TGCGCCAGCGGAGACGGACGTGCGGGCAATGAGCAGTTCTTC.

This clone was recorded once. This chain links TRBV19 with TRBJ2-1; 15 nucleotides align to TRBD2. V shed 3 bases and J 4 bases; nucleotides not matched to a gene: 13. The CDR3 is 20 residues long. Germline V lookup: CDR1 LNHDA, CDR2 SQIVND (reference sequence). This chain's CDR3 is CASSIGTSGGHDINYNEQFF. The CDR3 region has the DNA TGTGCCAGTAGTATCGGGACTAGCGGGGGGCACGATATTAATTACAATGAGCAGTTCTTC. The whole variable domain, remainder taken from reference TRBV19 and TRBJ2-1, is DGGITQSPKYLFRKEGQNVTLSCEQNLNHDAMYWYRQDPGQGLRLIYYSQIVNDFQKGDIAEGYSVSREKKESFPLTVTSAQKNPTAFYLCASSIGTSGGHDINYNEQFFGPGTRLTVL.

On this clone itself: The sample carries other DNA sequences with the same CDR3. The rearrangement links TRBV7-3 to TRBJ2-3, with D unresolved. This CDR3 has 11 amino acids. V gave up 4 bases and J gave up 3 bases, with 2 bases separating them. Germline V gene data show CDR1 as SGHTA and CDR2 as FQGTGA. CDR3 sequence: CASSSTDTQYF. The CDR3 region has the DNA TGTGCCAGCAGCTCAACAGATACGCAGTATTTT. Combining the CDR3 with reference TRBV7-3 and TRBJ2-3 gives the whole variable domain GAGVSQTPSNKVTEKGKYVELRCDPISGHTALYWYRQSLGQGPEFLIYFQGTGAADDSGLPNDRFFAVRPEGSVSTLKIQRTERGDSAVYLCASSSTDTQYFGPGTRLTVL.

V gene TRBV11-3 combines with J gene TRBJ1-4, with TRBD1 matching 7 bases. V lost 8 bases to trimming and J lost 1 base; unmatched junction nucleotides: 10. The CDR3 runs to 16 residues. CDR1 and CDR2 (germline): SGHNT, YENEEA. For the CDR3, the DNA is TGTGCCAGCTCAAGACAGGGACGGTTAACTAATGAAAAACTGTTTTTT. This codes for CASSRQGRLTNEKLFF. Drawing the rest from reference TRBV11-3 and TRBJ1-4, the complete variable domain is EAGVVQSPRYKIIEKKQPVAFWCNPISGHNTLYWYLQNLGQGPELLIRYENEEAVDDSQLPKDRFSAERLKGVDSTLKIQPAELGDSAVYLCASSRQGRLTNEKLFFGSGTQLSVL.